A single sample gave rise to the 3 T cell receptor beta chains below, sequenced in a study of blood T cell repertoires in COVID-19. TCRdb's table, derived via immunoSEQ multiplex PCR, lists solely in-frame clones and lacks some. This sample has 350,000 to 500,000 clones, with about 88% found just once. What was sequenced was PBMCs or T cells enriched from blood (not recorded which). All receptors come from a woman aged 18-29 years who had been exposed to COVID-19.

This clone was picked up one time. This chain joins TRBV7-3 and TRBJ2-7; D possibly corresponds to TRBD1 (5 bases). CDR1 and CDR2 from the germline V gene are SGHTA and FQGTGA. V was clipped by 3 bases and J by 3 bases, with 12 bases between them. This CDR3 is built from 14 residues. In nucleotides, the CDR3 is TGTGCCAGCAGCTTTGTTGGGGCCGGCTACGAGCAGTACTTC. Its translation is CASSFVGAGYEQYF. Full variable domain (outside the CDR3, taken from reference TRBV7-3 and TRBJ2-7): GAGVSQTPSNKVTEKGKYVELRCDPISGHTALYWYRQSLGQGPEFLIYFQGTGAADDSGLPNDRFFAVRPEGSVSTLKIQRTERGDSAVYLCASSFVGAGYEQYFGPGTRLTVT.

J is TRBJ2-2 and V is TRBV4-1, with 8 nucleotides matching TRBD2. CDR3 length equals 19 residues. Germline V lookup: CDR1 MGHRA, CDR2 YSYEKL. V lost 0 bases to trimming and J lost 5 bases; unmatched junction nucleotides: 14. This chain's CDR3 is CASSQDASGLVGRTGELFF. DNA of the CDR3: TGCGCCAGCAGCCAAGATGCTTCGGGACTAGTAGGAAGAACCGGGGAGCTGTTTTTT.

The CDR3 bases are TGTGCCAGCAGCGTAGGGGCCGGGACAGTAATCTACGAGCAGTACTTC. This gives the protein CASSVGAGTVIYEQYF. The V call is TRBV9, the J call TRBJ2-7, with TRBD1 identical over 7 bases. V was pared by 0 bases and J by 3 bases, with 9 bases of the junction left unmatched. CDR1 is SGDLS and CDR2 is YYNGEE in the germline V gene. The CDR3 runs 16 residues. The whole variable domain, remainder taken from reference TRBV9 and TRBJ2-7, is DSGVTQTPKHLITATGQRVTLRCSPRSGDLSVYWYQQSLDQGLQFLIQYYNGEERAKGNILERFSAQQFPDLHSELNLSSLELGDSALYFCASSVGAGTVIYEQYFGPGTRLTVT.